The clone carrying this TCR beta chain was counted only a few times. Antigen specificity is unknown. Treatment specified: roughly ten-day PBMC culture with coronavirus spike peptide pools or control peptides (ViraFEST assay). This CDR3 is 16 amino acids long. V lost 0 bases and J lost 6, with 20 bases in between. Germline CDR1 DFQATT, CDR2 SNEGSKA (reference sequence). An Oncomine TCR Beta short-read assay was used to sequence the DNA from cultured CD4+ T cells. TCRdb used MiXCR to reprocess the PCR reads, holding one entry per CDR3 protein. This table has almost 20,000 distinct CDR3 sequences, 40% to 50% appearing once. This entry is derived from a study of vaccination and CD4 T cells after COVID-19. Study-level information: Post-vaccination specimens were collected at a median of 72 days following dose two (range 14 to 241).

The sample in question was CD4+ T cells from blood, cultured in vitro, obtained before SARS-CoV-2 vaccination. The V call is TRBV20-1, the J call TRBJ1-1; a possible D gene is TRBD1 (5 bases). The TCR sequence derives from a human donor who had recovered from COVID-19. The CDR3 region is CSARDHIRAWGPEAFF. CDR3 nucleotides: TGCAGTGCTAGAGATCATATAAGGGCCTGGGGACCTGAAGCTTTCTTT.